The 23 T cell receptor beta chains given below trace back to one sample, sequenced in a study of blood T cell repertoires in COVID-19. Some clones are missing from TCRdb's copy, which holds only in-frame ones; the method was immunoSEQ multiplex PCR. Altogether 110,000 to 150,000 clones are present, 75% to 90% being singletons, with the ten largest covering 40% to 55%. What was sequenced was peripheral blood. The origin of the receptors is a human donor in a cohort sampled during active COVID-19.

This clone appeared a single time. The chain joins TRBV5-8 to TRBJ1-5; 9 bases agree with TRBD1. Germline loops: CDR1 SGHTS, CDR2 YDEGEE. The junction had 10 bases not matched to a gene; V was cut back by 3 bases and J by 9 bases. The CDR3 covers 15 residues. CDR3 loop: CASSSGQGSTLPQHF. The CDR3 region has the DNA TGTGCCAGCAGCTCTGGACAGGGGAGTACTCTGCCCCAGCATTTT. Variable domain in full (rest from reference TRBV5-8 and TRBJ1-5): EAGVTQSPTHLIKTRGQQATLRCSPISGHTSVYWYQQALGLGLQFLLWYDEGEERNRGNFPPRFSGRQFPNYSSELNVNALELEDSALYLCASSSGQGSTLPQHFGDGTRLSIL.

The chain combines TRBV24-1 with TRBJ2-1; 9 bases match TRBD1. The CDR3 runs to 15 residues. V gave up 4 bases and J gave up 3 bases; unmatched junction bases: 3. Germline CDR1 is KGHDR and CDR2 is SFDVKD. The CDR3 loop reads CATSERDRDYNEQFF. As DNA, the CDR3 is TGTGCCACCAGTGAGAGGGACAGGGACTACAATGAGCAGTTCTTC.

The chain carries TRBV18 and TRBJ1-3, with D uncertain. This CDR3 is 16 amino acids long. Germline lookup yields CDR1 KGHSH and CDR2 LQKENI. V was clipped by 2 bases and J by 0 bases, with 11 bases between them. CDR3 amino acids: CASSPLTRGSGNTIYF. The CDR3 coding sequence is TGTGCCAGCTCACCATTGACGCGAGGCTCTGGAAACACCATATATTTT.

As DNA, the CDR3 is TGTGCCAGCAGTTACGCGAGGAACACCGGGGAGCTGTTTTTT. Translated, it gives CASSYARNTGELFF. This chain links TRBV6-5 with TRBJ2-2; D remains ambiguous. CDR1 and CDR2 from the germline V gene are MNHEY and SVGAGI. The CDR3 length is 14 residues. V was shortened by 2 bases and J by 1 base, with 5 bases between the two germline ends.

The rearrangement uses TRBV12-3 or TRBV12-4 and TRBJ1-5; no definite D call. The CDR3 contains 12 residues. The V end lost 2 bases, the J end lost 9 bases, and 8 bases lay between the germline ends. For the CDR3, the DNA is TGTGCCAGCAGTTTAACGCCGGGGCCCCAGCATTTT. This encodes CASSLTPGPQHF.

In its sample, this clone was seen a few times. V is TRBV5-6 and J is TRBJ2-1, with TRBD1 matching over 9 bases. In germline, CDR1 is SGHDT, CDR2 YYEEEE. The V and J ends lost 1 base and 3 bases, in that order; junction bases with no gene match: 2. The CDR3 is 15 amino acids. Here the CDR3 reads CASSLWDRDYNEQFF. Here the CDR3 DNA reads TGTGCCAGCAGCTTGTGGGACAGGGACTACAATGAGCAGTTCTTC. Complete variable domain (other parts from reference TRBV5-6 and TRBJ2-1): DAGVTQSPTHLIKTRGQQVTLRCSPKSGHDTVSWYQQALGQGPQFIFQYYEEEERQRGNFPDRFSGHQFPNYSSELNVNALLLGDSALYLCASSLWDRDYNEQFFGPGTRLTVL.

This clone came up a few times. This rearrangement joins TRBV7-2 to TRBJ2-2; D possibly corresponds to TRBD2 (5 bases). V lost 1 base to trimming and J lost 3 bases, with 15 bases between them. This CDR3 is built from 17 residues. The germline CDR1 and CDR2 sequences are SGHTA and FQGNSA. CDR3: CASSLGSHTRYTGELFF. DNA for the CDR3: TGTGCCAGCAGCTTAGGGAGCCATACTAGATACACCGGGGAGCTGTTTTTT.

Regarding this clone: The junction departs from the called germline gene at one end, perhaps through a read error. The chain combines TRBV7-7 with TRBJ2-3, with 8 bases aligning to TRBD2. This CDR3 comprises 14 residues. Germline V gene sequence: CDR1 SSHAT, CDR2 FNYEAQ (reference sequence). For the CDR3, the DNA is TGTGCTAGCAGCTCAAACGGGGGGGCCGGTACGCAGTATTTT. Protein sequence: CASSSNGGAGTQYF.

This clone showed up just once. This chain uses TRBV5-1 with TRBJ2-3; TRBD2 might be the D (5 bases). Germline V lookup: CDR1 SGHRS, CDR2 YFSETQ. This CDR3 is 14 amino acids long. V shed 1 base and J shed 2 bases, with 8 bases lying between them. The CDR3 reads CASSLRADTDTQYF. For the CDR3, the DNA is TGCGCCAGCAGCTTGCGAGCGGACACAGATACGCAGTATTTT.

The V gene is TRBV4-3, the J gene TRBJ1-6; 9 nucleotides line up with TRBD1. Germline lookup yields CDR1 LGHNA and CDR2 YSLEER. The J segment lost 9 bases and the V segment lost 1 base, leaving 4 bases of the junction unmatched. This CDR3 is 15 amino acids long. CDR3 protein: CASSQAGQGPSPLHF. In nucleotides, the CDR3 is TGCGCCAGCAGCCAAGCCGGACAGGGGCCTTCACCCCTCCACTTT.

This chain uses TRBV5-8 with TRBJ2-3, with 7 nucleotides matching TRBD2. V shed 4 bases, J shed 1 base, and the junction held 9 bases outside the gene matches. Germline CDR1 reads SGHTS; CDR2 reads YDEGEE. This CDR3 has 16 residues. The CDR3 coding sequence is TGTGCCAGCAGCGACCTTGTCGCGGGAGGCACAGATACGCAGTATTTT. It codes for CASSDLVAGGTDTQYF.

The V call is TRBV6-2 or TRBV6-3, the J call TRBJ2-7; 9 nucleotides align to TRBD1. Germline V CDR1 and CDR2: MNHEY, SVGEGT. V dropped 2 bases and J dropped 6; count of bases not matched to a gene: 5. CDR3 size: 14 residues. In DNA, the CDR3 is TGTGCCAGCAGTTACGTGGGACAGGGACCCGAGCAGTACTTC. This translates into CASSYVGQGPEQYF.

J is TRBJ2-1 and V is TRBV11-3, with 7 bases aligning to TRBD2. J gave up 3 bases and V 0 bases, and 5 bases lay outside the gene matches. Germline CDR1 is SGHNT and CDR2 is YENEEA. The CDR3 loop spans 16 amino acids. The CDR3 DNA is TGTGCCAGCAGCTTAGATTCTGGCGGGAGCTACAATGAGCAGTTCTTC. This gives the protein CASSLDSGGSYNEQFF.

This clone was observed at least ten times. This chain uses TRBV7-8 with TRBJ1-2; TRBD1 might be the D (6 bases). The CDR3 is made up of 17 amino acids. V was shortened by 2 bases and J by 7 bases, with 23 bases between the two germline ends. Looked up from germline, CDR1 is SGHVS and CDR2 is FQNEAQ. CDR3 nucleotides: TGTGCCAGCAGCTTATCACTGGGGGGGCTTCGGGATGGTGGCTACACCTTC. Its translation: CASSLSLGGLRDGGYTF. Supplemented by reference TRBV7-8 and TRBJ1-2, the full variable domain reads GAGVSQSPRYKVAKRGQDVALRCDPISGHVSLFWYQQALGQGPEFLTYFQNEAQLDKSGLPSDRFFAERPEGSVSTLKIQRTQQEDSAVYLCASSLSLGGLRDGGYTFGSGTRLTVV.

The V gene is TRBV24-1, the J gene TRBJ2-1; tentatively, D is TRBD1 (5 bases). CDR1 is KGHDR, CDR2 SFDVKD, per germline. The CDR3 spans 16 residues. V was clipped by 2 bases and J by 7 bases, with 17 bases between them. As DNA, the CDR3 is TGTGCCACCAGTGATTCCAGGGTGGAAGTAAGAAATGAGCAGTTCTTC. Encoded protein: CATSDSRVEVRNEQFF.

The CDR3: CASSQNIEYYGYTF. In DNA form, the CDR3 reads TGTGCCAGCAGCCAAAATATAGAATACTATGGCTACACCTTC. The chain carries TRBV3-1 (or the pseudogene TRBV3-2) and TRBJ1-2; D gene uncertain. The germline V and J ends were trimmed by 2 bases and 3 bases, with 10 bases remaining between them. CDR3 length: 14 residues. CDR1 LGHDT and CDR2 YNNKEL come from the germline V gene (reference sequence).

The chain carries TRBV5-6 and TRBJ2-3, with 7 bases aligning to TRBD1. Germline lookup yields CDR1 SGHDT and CDR2 YYEEEE. V lost 1 base and J lost 4; bases outside the gene matches: 6. CDR3 size: 15 residues. Written as DNA, the CDR3 is TGTGCCAGCAGCTTGAGACAGGGTGGGGCAGATACGCAGTATTTT. It yields the protein CASSLRQGGADTQYF.

This sequence joins TRBV5-4 and TRBJ1-6, with 9 bases aligning to TRBD1. The CDR3 covers 14 residues. Per the germline V gene, CDR1 is SGHNT and CDR2 is YYREEE (reference sequence). The junction had 1 base not matched to a gene; V was cut back by 4 bases and J by 5 bases. The CDR3 DNA sequence: TGTGCCAGCAGCAGGGACAGGGATAATTCACCCCTCCACTTT. Translation gives CASSRDRDNSPLHF.

The gene calls are TRBV19 and TRBJ2-3, with TRBD2 matching 8 bases. The CDR3 contains 16 residues. CDR1 is LNHDA and CDR2 is SQIVND in the germline V gene (reference sequence). J gave up 3 bases and V 6 bases, and 11 bases lay outside the gene matches. The CDR3 sequence is CASSTLWSGRTDTQYF. The DNA for the CDR3 is TGTGCCAGTAGCACCCTCTGGAGCGGGAGAACAGATACGCAGTATTTT.

The rearrangement uses TRBV5-4 and TRBJ2-5, with TRBD1 matching 12 bases. CDR1 SGHNT and CDR2 YYREEE come from the germline V gene (reference sequence). J lost 4 bases, V lost 1 base, and 5 bases had no gene match. This CDR3 spans 16 amino acids. CDR3 residues: CASSLKRDRGRETQYF. For the CDR3, the DNA is TGTGCCAGCAGCTTGAAAAGGGACAGGGGGCGAGAGACCCAGTACTTC.

The J gene is TRBJ1-1, the V gene TRBV14; possibly TRBD1 for D (6 bases). CDR3 size: 13 residues. With 9 bases removed from V and 1 base from J, the gap between germline ends came to 12 bases. Looked up from germline, CDR1 is SGHDN and CDR2 is FVKESK. The CDR3 DNA sequence: TGTGCCAGTACGAACAGGGCGAACACTGAAGCTTTCTTT. Protein sequence: CASTNRANTEAFF.

The V and J genes are TRBV6-1 and TRBJ1-6; 9 nucleotides agree with TRBD1. CDR1 MNHNS and CDR2 SASEGT come from the germline V gene. With V trimmed by 2 bases and J by 13 bases, 6 bases remained unmatched. The CDR3 extends over 14 amino acids. In nucleotides, the CDR3 is TGTGCCAGCAGTGAAAGGGACAGGGTGTCCCCCCTCCACTTT. Amino acid sequence: CASSERDRVSPLHF.

The chain combines TRBV7-3 with TRBJ2-2; no definite D call. The CDR3 covers 15 residues. The germline V and J ends were trimmed by 2 bases and 4 bases, with 11 bases remaining between them. Germline loops: CDR1 SGHTA, CDR2 FQGTGA. The CDR3 loop reads CASSLSTSGTGELFF. CDR3 DNA: TGTGCCAGCAGCTTATCGACTTCGGGCACCGGGGAGCTGTTTTTT.